This TCR beta chain was documented in a study of T cell responses to AZD1222 COVID-19 vaccine. In the study overall: The study pooled second doses at about 4 or about 12 weeks.

Produced via immunoSEQ multiplex PCR; TCRdb's table is partial and in-frame only. The sample holds 150,000 or so clones, about 89% seen once. The sequencing here drew on peripheral blood, taken on day 0 of AZD1222 vaccination. This receptor was taken from an adult in good health.

DNA of the CDR3: TGCGCCAGCAGCTGGGGACTAGCGGGACATTTTGAAGATACGCAGTATTTT. Protein sequence: CASSWGLAGHFEDTQYF. V is TRBV5-1 and J is TRBJ2-3, with 13 bases lining up with TRBD2. Germline CDR1 and CDR2: SGHRS and YFSETQ. The trim removed 3 bases at V and 5 bases at J, leaving 9 bases unmatched. The CDR3 consists of 17 residues.